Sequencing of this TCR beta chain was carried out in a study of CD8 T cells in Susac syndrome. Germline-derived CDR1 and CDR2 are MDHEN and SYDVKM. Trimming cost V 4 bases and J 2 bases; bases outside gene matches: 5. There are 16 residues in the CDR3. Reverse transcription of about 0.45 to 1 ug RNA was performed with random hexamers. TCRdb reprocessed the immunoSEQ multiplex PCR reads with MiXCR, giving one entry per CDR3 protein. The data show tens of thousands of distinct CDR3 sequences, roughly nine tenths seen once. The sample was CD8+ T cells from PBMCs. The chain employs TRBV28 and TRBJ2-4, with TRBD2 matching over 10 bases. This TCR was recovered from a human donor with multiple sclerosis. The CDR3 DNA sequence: TGTGCCAGCAGTTCTGGAGCGGGGGGGCCCAAAAACATTCAGTACTTC. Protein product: CASSSGAGGPKNIQYF.